This paragraph reports one T cell receptor beta chain. Each PCR reaction had synthetic TCR analog templates spiked into it. Clones were sequenced by immunoSEQ multiplex PCR, and TCRdb holds only the in-frame ones, with some missing. The data contain tens of thousands of clones, 65% to 90% of them seen just once; the ten biggest clones take up about 2.9%. This entry belongs to a study of PD-L1 blockade in urothelial cancer. As for the study in general: At 3 weeks after treatment start (second dose) and again at 6 weeks, blood was analyzed. There were a median of roughly 140,000 T cells in blood samples.

Time point defined: pretreatment peripheral blood. The CDR3 is 14 amino acids. Germline lookup yields CDR1 SGHAT and CDR2 FQNNGV. Trimming took 2 bases from V and 2 from J, leaving 10 bases between them. This TCR was sampled from an older man with urothelial cancer. The genes are TRBV11-2 and TRBJ2-7, with D perhaps matching TRBD2 (5 bases). The sample was PBMCs, taken around atezolizumab (anti-PD-L1) treatment. The CDR3 spells CASSLLEGTYEQYF. CDR3 sequence (DNA): TGTGCCAGCAGCTTACTCGAGGGAACCTACGAGCAGTACTTC.